Following are 14 T cell receptor beta chains from one sample sequenced in a study of OX40 agonist ivuxolimab in advanced cancers. The method was immunoSEQ multiplex PCR; TCRdb's version includes in-frame clones alone and lacks a portion of them. The table lists about 64,000 clones, around 80% of them singletons, with around 5% in the top ten. Source: CD4+ or CD8+ T cells sorted from blood, taken in a trial of the OX40 agonist ivuxolimab. These receptors all come from an adult with an advanced solid tumor such as melanoma, head and neck, liver or kidney cancer.

The chain uses TRBV5-1 and TRBJ2-7; 9 nucleotides align to TRBD1. The junction had 4 bases not matched to a gene; V was cut back by 4 bases and J by 2 bases. Germline V gives CDR1 SGHRS, CDR2 YFSETQ. The CDR3 runs to 14 residues. The CDR3 DNA reads TGCGCCAGCAGCCGACAGGGGGATACCTACGAGCAGTACTTC. Amino acid sequence: CASSRQGDTYEQYF.

This chain links TRBV6-5 with TRBJ1-1, with D unclear. This CDR3 comprises 14 residues. Germline loops: CDR1 MNHEY, CDR2 SVGAGI. With 0 bases removed from V and 0 bases from J, the gap between germline ends came to 5 bases. The CDR3 reads CASSYSEMNTEAFF. CDR3 bases: TGTGCCAGCAGTTACTCGGAGATGAACACTGAAGCTTTCTTT.

The chain links TRBV18 to TRBJ2-7; 10 bases are shared with TRBD1. Germline CDR1 reads KGHSH; CDR2 reads LQKENI. The CDR3 spans 15 residues. J lost 0 bases, V lost 6 bases, and 5 bases had no gene match. Here the CDR3 reads CASSPGTGASYEQYF. In DNA, the CDR3 is TGTGCCAGCTCTCCTGGGACAGGGGCCTCCTACGAGCAGTACTTC.

This rearrangement joins TRBV27 to TRBJ1-2, with 7 bases lining up with TRBD1. Germline loops: CDR1 MNHEY, CDR2 SMNVEV (reference sequence). CDR3 size: 15 residues. V shed 5 bases and J 4 bases; nucleotides not matched to a gene: 10. The CDR3 region is CASSPWTGASYGYTF. DNA of the CDR3: TGTGCCAGCAGTCCCTGGACAGGCGCCTCCTATGGCTACACCTTC.

This chain uses TRBV2 with TRBJ2-7; 7 bases are a match to TRBD1. This CDR3 region has 14 residues. CDR1 and CDR2 (germline): SNHLY, FYNNEI. V gave up 3 bases and J gave up 4 bases; unmatched junction bases: 6. In nucleotides, the CDR3 is TGTGCCAGCAGTGAGCAGGGGGTTTTGTACGAGCAGTACTTC. It is translated as CASSEQGVLYEQYF.

This rearrangement joins TRBV5-4 to TRBJ2-4, with 8 bases identical to TRBD2. Trimming took 4 bases from V and 8 from J; bases not matched to a gene: 14. CDR1 is SGHNT, CDR2 YYREEE, per germline (reference sequence). The CDR3 is 16 amino acids. CDR3: CASSPAGGRPMDIQYF. CDR3 in DNA: TGTGCCAGCAGCCCCGCGGGGGGCCGGCCTATGGACATTCAGTACTTC.

The chain has TRBV5-1 and TRBJ2-5; either TRBD1 or TRBD2 may fit D (5 bases each). There are 15 residues in the CDR3. Per the germline V gene, CDR1 is SGHRS and CDR2 is YFSETQ. Trimming left V 3 bases short and J 2 bases short, with 14 bases between. CDR3 DNA sequence: TGCGCCAGCAGCTCGAGCCCGGGACCACAAGAGACCCAGTACTTC. Its protein is CASSSSPGPQETQYF.

This chain joins TRBV5-1 and TRBJ2-7; no clear D gene. The V and J ends lost 0 bases and 3 bases respectively, with 13 bases between them. The V gene's germline CDR1 is SGHRS and CDR2 YFSETQ. The CDR3 length is 15 residues. CDR3 residues: CASSLDGAAYYEQYF. CDR3 in DNA: TGCGCCAGCAGCTTGGACGGAGCCGCTTACTACGAGCAGTACTTC.

The rearrangement joins TRBV10-3 to TRBJ1-4, with 7 positions matching TRBD1. With 3 bases clipped from V and 8 bases from J, the junction kept 9 bases outside the gene matches. Germline CDR1 is ENHRY and CDR2 is SYGVKD. CDR3 length: 15 amino acids. This CDR3 reads CAISDQEQGSEKLFF. As DNA, the CDR3 is TGTGCCATCAGTGATCAGGAACAGGGGAGCGAAAAACTGTTTTTT.

This chain uses TRBV5-4 with TRBJ2-1; TRBD2 matches 10 bases. The trim removed 4 bases at V and 2 bases at J, leaving 3 bases unmatched. Germline V gives CDR1 SGHNT, CDR2 YYREEE (reference sequence). The CDR3 runs to 15 residues. The CDR3 here is CASSPGLATYNEQFF. CDR3 nucleotide sequence: TGTGCCAGCAGCCCGGGACTAGCGACCTACAATGAGCAGTTCTTC.

This clone was seen more than once but under ten times. The V call is TRBV7-9, the J call TRBJ1-5; D not certain. The germline gives CDR1 SEHNR, CDR2 FQNEAQ (reference sequence). The V end was cut by 4 bases, the J end by 2 bases, with 6 bases between. The CDR3 spans 13 residues. CDR3 bases: TGTGCCAGCAGCTCCACAGGCAATCAGCCCCAGCATTTT. Amino acid sequence: CASSSTGNQPQHF.

The chain joins TRBV2 to TRBJ1-2; D uncertain. CDR1 SNHLY and CDR2 FYNNEI come from the germline V gene. V was trimmed by 2 bases and J by 2 bases, leaving 12 bases between them. This CDR3 region has 15 residues. CDR3 loop: CASSEYGLENYGYTF. The CDR3 nucleotides read TGTGCCAGCAGTGAATACGGCTTAGAAAACTATGGCTACACCTTC.

This clone was detected only a few times. This rearrangement joins TRBV6-5 to TRBJ1-1; D gene unclear. The V end was cut by 6 bases, the J end by 8 bases, with 19 bases between. Germline CDR1 is MNHEY and CDR2 is SVGAGI. The CDR3 covers 14 residues. CDR3 in amino acids: CASSTAAGGREAFF. Written as DNA, the CDR3 is TGTGCCAGCAGCACTGCGGCTGGTGGACGAGAAGCTTTCTTT.

The chain employs TRBV19 and TRBJ2-2; 8 bases line up with TRBD2. The CDR3 runs 14 residues. Germline V CDR1 and CDR2: LNHDA, SQIVND (reference sequence). Trimming removed 9 bases from V and 8 bases from J; junction bases left unmatched: 11. The CDR3 loop is CASSTAGVFGELFF. CDR3 coding DNA: TGTGCCAGCTCAACAGCGGGAGTCTTTGGGGAGCTGTTTTTT.